Sequencing of this TCR beta chain was carried out in a study of regulatory dendritic cells for organ transplantation. The method was immunoSEQ multiplex PCR; TCRdb's version includes in-frame clones alone and lacks a portion of them. This sample has several thousand clones; approximately 74% occur once, and the top ten carry under 30%. CFSE-labeled sorted T cells met regulatory or mature dendritic cells for 5 to 6 days. Naive CD45RA+ and memory CD45RO+ CD4+ or CD8+ T cells were FACS-sorted. A note on this clone: What it binds is unknown.

V shed 6 bases, J shed 0 bases, and the junction held 3 bases outside the gene matches. Germline V gives CDR1 MNHEY, CDR2 SVGAGI. The CDR3 covers 15 residues. Whole-study results and caveats: Regulatory dendritic cells appeared to expand memory CD8+ clones less than mature ones. Naive CD4+ and CD8+ repertoires were highly diverse; memory CD8+ was most oligoclonal. Between individuals, the alloreactive memory CD8+ T cell pool differed considerably.

This chain joins TRBV6-5 and TRBJ2-3; 10 bases are shared with TRBD2. Sequenced: memory CD8+ T cells from blood cultured with dendritic cells. Subset meaning: CD45RO+ memory T cells. The receptor's source is a human donor in good health. DNA for the CDR3: TGTGCCAGCAGCGCGACTAGCGGGAGCACAGATACGCAGTATTTT. Translated, it gives CASSATSGSTDTQYF.